What follows describes a single TCR beta chain. The antigen it binds to is not known. No qualities accompany the bases; no much larger clone lies one base away. This sample was included in a study of blood T cell repertoires in COVID-19 (dated by TCRdb to 2018 to 2021). About the investigation overall: Samples from collaborators originated in the United States, Italy and Spain and spanned both the acute and convalescent phases of COVID-19. Samples came from the ongoing ImmuneRACE study (first 160 participants) plus 1,254 subjects from 6 global collaborators. Deeply sampled blood TCRbeta repertoires from subjects exposed to, actively infected with, or recovered from COVID-19 were included in the dataset. A de-identified subject ID, COVID-19 status, age in years and sex were almost always included in the sample metadata. Where available, HLA class I and class II types were taken from metadata supplied by the sample provider and were not determined by assay-based typing. The repertoires were released in a freely available public database meant as a resource for research on the immune response to SARS-CoV-2. The prospective study material was composed of cDNA or gDNA derived from T cells, B-cell-depleted T cells, or PBMCs.

Trimming removed 2 bases from V and 0 bases from J, leaving 14 bases between the germline ends. The CDR3 goes from the cysteine to the phenylalanine over 17 residues. Of all the DNA, just the CDR3 is kept, 51 bases in frame from base 1. CDR1 and CDR2 are read off the germline V gene (reference sequence) as LNHDA and SQIVND. One collaborating source in Seattle enrolled patients while the patients were actively infected and followed the patients over time throughout the course of disease. Whole blood was collected in K2EDTA tubes by collaborating institutions according to the institutions' own protocols. For TCRbeta analysis, collaborator samples were shipped as frozen whole blood, as isolated PBMCs, or as DNA extracted from either sample type. Points the paper makes about the study in general: The quantity of clinical and demographic metadata differed by source and by participant and was supplied without curation.

TCRbeta CDR3 regions were amplified from genomic DNA by means of the immunoSEQ Assay, a bias-controlled multiplex PCR. The source study handled its data this way. Nucleated cell counts per sample were estimated from amplification of reference gene primers within the assay. To quantify the absolute abundance of each unique TCRbeta CDR3 rearrangement, sequence reads were collapsed and filtered. For each sample, productive Simpson clonality was calculated as the square root of Simpson's diversity index over productive rearrangements. The immuneACCESS repertoire file appears here via TCRdb, limited to in-frame rearrangements. These files lack a portion of the clones; in checked studies, under half of the deficit traces to unresolved V genes, and the cause of the others is not known. The V and J calls and clone size were taken over from that table, and D and trimming were inferred from the DNA. The sample yields 200,000 or so clones; 85% to 90% were counted once. The top ten constitute 2.7% of the sample.

Sequencing was done on a sample of peripheral blood. The source is a young man with COVID-19, enrolled during active disease. The chain is assembled from TRBV19 and TRBJ1-3; the best D guess is TRBD1, with 5 bases matching. Here the CDR3 is given as CASSITAQGTSGNTIYF. The DNA is TGTGCCAGTAGTATAACGGCGCAGGGAACCTCTGGAAACACCATATATTTT.